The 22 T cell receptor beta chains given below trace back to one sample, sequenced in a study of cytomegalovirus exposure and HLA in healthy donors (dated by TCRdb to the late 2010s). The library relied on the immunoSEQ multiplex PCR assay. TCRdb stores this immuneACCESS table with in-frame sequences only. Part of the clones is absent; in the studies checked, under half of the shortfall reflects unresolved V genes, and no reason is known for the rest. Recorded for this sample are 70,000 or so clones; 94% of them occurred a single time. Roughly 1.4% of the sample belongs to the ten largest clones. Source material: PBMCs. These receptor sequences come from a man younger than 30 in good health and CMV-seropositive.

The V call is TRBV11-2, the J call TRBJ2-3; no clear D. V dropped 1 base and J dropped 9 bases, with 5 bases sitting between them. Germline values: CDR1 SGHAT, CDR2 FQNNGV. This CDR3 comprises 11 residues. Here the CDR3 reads CASSLALTQYF. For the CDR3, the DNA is TGTGCCAGCAGCTTAGCCCTAACGCAGTATTTT.

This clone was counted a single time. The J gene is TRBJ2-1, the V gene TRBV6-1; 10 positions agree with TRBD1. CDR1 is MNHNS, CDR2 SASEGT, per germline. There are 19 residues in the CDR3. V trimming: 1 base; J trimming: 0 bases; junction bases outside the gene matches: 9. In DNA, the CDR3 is TGTGCCAGCAGTGAAGATAGGGGACAGGGGTTCCCCTCCTACAATGAGCAGTTCTTC. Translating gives CASSEDRGQGFPSYNEQFF.

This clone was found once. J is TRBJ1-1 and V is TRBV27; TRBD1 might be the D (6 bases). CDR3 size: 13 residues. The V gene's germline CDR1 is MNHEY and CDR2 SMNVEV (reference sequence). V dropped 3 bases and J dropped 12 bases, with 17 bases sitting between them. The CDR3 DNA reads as TGTGCCAGCAGTTTTCGGGGGGCCGAGATAACTTTCTTT. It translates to CASSFRGAEITFF.

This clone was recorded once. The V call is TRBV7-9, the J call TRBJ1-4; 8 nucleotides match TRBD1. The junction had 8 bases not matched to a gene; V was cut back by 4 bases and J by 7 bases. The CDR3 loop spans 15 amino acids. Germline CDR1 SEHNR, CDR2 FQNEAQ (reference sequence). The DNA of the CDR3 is TGTGCCAGCAGCTCTTTGGGACAGGCGGGTGAAAAACTGTTTTTT. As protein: CASSSLGQAGEKLFF.

For the CDR3, the DNA is TGTGCCAGCAGCTTAGCGCCGAGTGCAACTAATGAAAAACTGTTTTTT. Protein sequence: CASSLAPSATNEKLFF. This chain joins TRBV7-2 and TRBJ1-4; D remains ambiguous. This CDR3 contains 16 residues. Trimming cost V 0 bases and J 0 bases, with 8 bases left between them. Germline CDR1 SGHTA, CDR2 FQGNSA.

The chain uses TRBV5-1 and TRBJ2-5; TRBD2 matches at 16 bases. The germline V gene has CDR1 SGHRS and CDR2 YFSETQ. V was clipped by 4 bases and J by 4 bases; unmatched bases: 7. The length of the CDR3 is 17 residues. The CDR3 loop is CASSLGLAGGRSETQYF. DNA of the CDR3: TGCGCCAGCAGCCTGGGACTAGCGGGAGGGCGGTCAGAGACCCAGTACTTC.

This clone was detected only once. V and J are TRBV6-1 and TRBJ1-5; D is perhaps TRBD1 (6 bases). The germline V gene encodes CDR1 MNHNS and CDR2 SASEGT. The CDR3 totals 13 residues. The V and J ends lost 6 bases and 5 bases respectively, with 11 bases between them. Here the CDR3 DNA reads TGTGCCAGCAGGTCCGGGACACATCAGCCCCAGCATTTT. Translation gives CASRSGTHQPQHF.

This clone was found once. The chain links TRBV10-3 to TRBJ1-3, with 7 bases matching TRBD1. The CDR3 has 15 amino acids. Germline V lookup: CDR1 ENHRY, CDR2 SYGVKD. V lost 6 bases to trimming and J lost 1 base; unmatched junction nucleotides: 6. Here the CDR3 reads CAIRPGTESGNTIYF. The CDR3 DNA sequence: TGTGCCATCAGGCCCGGGACAGAGTCTGGAAACACCATATATTTT.

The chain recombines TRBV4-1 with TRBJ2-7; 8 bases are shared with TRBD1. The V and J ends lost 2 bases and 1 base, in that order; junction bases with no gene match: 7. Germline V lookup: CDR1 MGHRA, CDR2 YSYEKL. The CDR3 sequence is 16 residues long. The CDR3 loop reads CASSQRSGTGSYEQYF. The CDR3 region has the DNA TGCGCCAGCAGCCAAAGGAGTGGGACAGGATCCTACGAGCAGTACTTC.

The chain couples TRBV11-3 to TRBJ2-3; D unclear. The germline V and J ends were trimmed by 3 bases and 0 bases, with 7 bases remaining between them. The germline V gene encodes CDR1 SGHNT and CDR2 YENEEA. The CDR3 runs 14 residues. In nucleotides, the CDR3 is TGTGCCAGCAGCTTGAGCAGGAGCACAGATACGCAGTATTTT. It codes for CASSLSRSTDTQYF.

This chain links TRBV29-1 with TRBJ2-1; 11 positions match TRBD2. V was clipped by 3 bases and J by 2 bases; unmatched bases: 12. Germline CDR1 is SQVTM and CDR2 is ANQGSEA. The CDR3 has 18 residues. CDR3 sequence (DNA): TGCAGCGTTGACCCGTTGACTAGCGGGGACCGAACCTACAATGAGCAGTTCTTC. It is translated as CSVDPLTSGDRTYNEQFF.

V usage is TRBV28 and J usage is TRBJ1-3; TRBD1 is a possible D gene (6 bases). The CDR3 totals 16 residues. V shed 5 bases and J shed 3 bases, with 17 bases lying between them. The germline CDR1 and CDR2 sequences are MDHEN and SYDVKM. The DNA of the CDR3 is TGTGCCAGCAGTCCTAGGACAGCCTTATTTGGAAACACCATATATTTT. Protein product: CASSPRTALFGNTIYF.

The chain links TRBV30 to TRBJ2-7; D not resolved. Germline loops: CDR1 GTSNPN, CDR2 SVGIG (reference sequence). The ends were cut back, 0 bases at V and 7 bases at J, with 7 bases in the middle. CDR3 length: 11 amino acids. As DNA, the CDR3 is TGTGCCTGGAGTGTTTGGCAGGAGCAGTACTTC. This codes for CAWSVWQEQYF.

CDR3 nucleotides: TGTGCCAGCAGTCAAAGGGACAGCGGCCGGTTGAACACTGAAGCTTTCTTT. Protein: CASSQRDSGRLNTEAFF. The chain links TRBV28 to TRBJ1-1; 7 bases match TRBD1. CDR1 is MDHEN, CDR2 SYDVKM, per germline. V lost 5 bases and J lost 0; bases outside the gene matches: 12. The CDR3 is made up of 17 amino acids.

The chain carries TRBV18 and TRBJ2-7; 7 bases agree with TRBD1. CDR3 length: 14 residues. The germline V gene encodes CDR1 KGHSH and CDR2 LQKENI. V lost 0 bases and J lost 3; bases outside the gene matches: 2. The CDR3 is CASSPPWDSYEQYF. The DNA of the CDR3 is TGTGCCAGCTCACCACCCTGGGACAGCTACGAGCAGTACTTC.

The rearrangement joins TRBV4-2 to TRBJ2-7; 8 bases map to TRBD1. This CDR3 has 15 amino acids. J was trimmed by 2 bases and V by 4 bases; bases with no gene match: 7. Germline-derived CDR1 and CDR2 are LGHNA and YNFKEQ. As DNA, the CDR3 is TGTGCCAGCAGCCGAGAGACAGGGGAGCCCTACGAGCAGTACTTC. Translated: CASSRETGEPYEQYF.

The CDR3 reads CASSILATSGRNEQFF. The CDR3 coding sequence is TGTGCCAGTAGTATCCTCGCGACTAGCGGGAGGAATGAGCAGTTCTTC. The chain carries TRBV19 and TRBJ2-1, with 13 nucleotides matching TRBD2. The germline V gene encodes CDR1 LNHDA and CDR2 SQIVND (reference sequence). J gave up 7 bases and V 3 bases, and 6 bases lay outside the gene matches. The CDR3 is made up of 16 amino acids.

CDR3 sequence: CASSLTGYYEQYF. The CDR3 coding sequence is TGTGCCAGCAGCTTGACAGGATACTACGAGCAGTACTTC. The chain joins TRBV6-1 to TRBJ2-7, with D possibly matching TRBD1 (6 bases). The CDR3 length is 13 residues. Trimming took off 6 bases at V and 3 bases at J, with 12 bases between the two ends. The germline CDR1 and CDR2 sequences are MNHNS and SASEGT.

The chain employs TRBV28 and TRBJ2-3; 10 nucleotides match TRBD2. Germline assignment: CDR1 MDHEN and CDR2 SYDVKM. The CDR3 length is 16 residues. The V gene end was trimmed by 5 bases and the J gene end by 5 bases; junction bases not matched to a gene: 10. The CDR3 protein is CASSPFLAGVGDTQYF. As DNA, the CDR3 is TGTGCCAGCAGTCCCTTTCTAGCGGGGGTGGGAGATACGCAGTATTTT.

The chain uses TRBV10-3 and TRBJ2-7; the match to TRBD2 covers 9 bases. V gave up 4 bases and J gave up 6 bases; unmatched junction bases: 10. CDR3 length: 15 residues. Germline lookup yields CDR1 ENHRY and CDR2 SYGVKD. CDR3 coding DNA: TGTGCCATCAGTGGCCACGCGGGAGGGCCTTCCGAGCAGTACTTC. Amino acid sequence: CAISGHAGGPSEQYF.

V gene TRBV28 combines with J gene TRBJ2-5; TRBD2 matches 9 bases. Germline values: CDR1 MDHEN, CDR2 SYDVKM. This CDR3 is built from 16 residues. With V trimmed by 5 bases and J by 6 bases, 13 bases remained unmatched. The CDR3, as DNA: TGTGCCAGCAGTCACCTTCGGGGTAGCGGGAGACAGACCCAGTACTTC. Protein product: CASSHLRGSGRQTQYF. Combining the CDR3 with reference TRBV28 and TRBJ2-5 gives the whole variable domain DVKVTQSSRYLVKRTGEKVFLECVQDMDHENMFWYRQDPGLGLRLIYFSYDVKMKEKGDIPEGYSVSREKKERFSLILESASTNQTSMYLCASSHLRGSGRQTQYFGPGTRLLVL.

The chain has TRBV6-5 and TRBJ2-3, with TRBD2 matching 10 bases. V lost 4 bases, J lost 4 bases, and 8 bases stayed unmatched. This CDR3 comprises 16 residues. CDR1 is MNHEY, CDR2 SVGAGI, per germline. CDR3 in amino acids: CASSSLSLAGADTQYF. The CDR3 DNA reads TGTGCCAGCAGTTCGCTCTCGCTAGCGGGAGCAGATACGCAGTATTTT.